This T cell receptor (beta chain) was obtained from a study of blood T cell repertoires in COVID-19. Turning to the study itself: Sample material is recorded as cDNA or gDNA derived from T cells, B-cell-depleted T cells, or PBMCs.

There are 14 residues in the CDR3. J lost 2 bases, V lost 1 base, and 2 bases had no gene match. Germline lookup yields CDR1 SGHRS and CDR2 YFSETQ. In the original processing: Estimation of nucleated cell counts relied on the amplification of reference gene primers. Some clones are missing from TCRdb's copy, which holds only in-frame ones; the method was immunoSEQ multiplex PCR. From that table come the V and J calls and clone size; the DNA was used to work out D and trimming. The data contain 150,000 to 200,000 clones, 83% of them singletons. This sequence was found in a human donor in a cohort sampled during active COVID-19. Input material: peripheral blood. This chain uses TRBV5-1 with TRBJ1-2; 7 bases map to TRBD1. CDR3 DNA sequence: TGCGCCAGCAGCTTGTCAGGGGGGAACTATGGCTACACCTTC. Translation gives CASSLSGGNYGYTF.